The present entry profiles one T cell receptor beta chain with its context. This entry is derived from a study of T cell changes during pregnancy in multiple sclerosis. The repertoire was sequenced with immunoSEQ multiplex PCR; TCRdb's copy has only in-frame clones and lacks some. This sample has just over 15,000 clones, with around 83% found just once. The input for sequencing was CD8+ T cells from peripheral blood mononuclear cells, taken after pregnancy. The source is a female donor in good health, enrolled as a control in a pregnancy study.

The DNA of the CDR3 is TGTGCCAGTAGTATAGGCGGGGCGGAGCAGTACTTC. It encodes CASSIGGAEQYF. The chain joins TRBV19 to TRBJ2-7; weak D call: TRBD2 (6 bases). Between the trimmed V and J ends, which lost 1 base and 7 bases, there was a span of 8 bases. The germline V gene has CDR1 LNHDA and CDR2 SQIVND (reference sequence). This CDR3 spans 12 amino acids.